These 25 T cell receptor beta chains originate from one sample sequenced in a study of tumor-infiltrating lymphocytes in primary liver carcinoma. A constant-region primer primed TCR beta cDNA synthesis from about 490 ng of total RNA. Nested multiplex PCR, run for three rounds with slightly modified ARM-PCR, yielded TCR beta libraries. Primers for the first two PCR rounds were TRBV1-TRBV30 forward primers and a C-beta reverse primer (approximately 10 cycles per round). TCRdb used MiXCR to reprocess the multiplex PCR reads, holding one entry per CDR3 protein. The sample yields some 120,000 distinct CDR3 sequences, 50% to 70% seen once. Joint extraction of RNA and DNA used roughly 19-32 mg of bulk tissue that was unsorted. Source material: liver tumor tissue from sampling region 1. The subset denotes: tumor region T1, superior pole. The receptor source for this set is a woman aged 55-75 years with primary liver carcinoma and hepatitis B virus infection.

A remark on this clonotype: The junction departs from the called germline gene at one end, perhaps through a read error. This chain uses TRBV11-2 with TRBJ2-3; TRBD1 matches 8 bases. Germline V gives CDR1 SGHAT, CDR2 FQNNGV. The CDR3 runs 15 residues. This CDR3 is CASSPDRVGADTQYF. The CDR3 nucleotides read TGTGCCAGCAGTCCGGACAGGGTCGGCGCAGATACGCAATATTTT.

On this clonotype: Since a much larger clone is just one base distant, this may be a read error. The chain couples TRBV4-2 to TRBJ2-2; 8 nucleotides match TRBD1. CDR3 length: 16 residues. Germline V lookup: CDR1 LGHNA, CDR2 YNFKEQ. Unmatched junction bases numbered 9, after V lost 6 bases and J lost 3 bases. In nucleotides, the CDR3 is TGTGCCAGCAGTCAGCAGGGGGCGCAAGACACCGGGGAGCTGTTTTTT. Translating gives CASSQQGAQDTGELFF.

This clonotype has only one observation. A much bigger clone sits one base away, suggesting this may be a read error. J is TRBJ2-2 and V is TRBV12-5, with TRBD1 matching over 9 bases. Germline V gene sequence: CDR1 LGHNT, CDR2 FRNRAP. The CDR3 extends over 14 amino acids. CDR3 amino acids: CASGFLQGAGELSF. CDR3 nucleotides: TGTGCTAGTGGATTCCTACAGGGGGCCGGGGAGCTGTCTTTT.

This clonotype was recorded at least ten times. This chain connects TRBV29-1 to TRBJ1-2, with D uncertain. V lost 7 bases and J 3 bases, leaving 3 bases between the germline ends. The CDR3 length is 9 residues. Per germline, CDR1 SQVTM and CDR2 ANQGSEA. Here the CDR3 reads CSADYGYTF. The CDR3 bases are TGCAGCGCCGACTATGGCTACACCTTC.

The gene calls are TRBV11-2 and TRBJ2-1, with TRBD2 matching over 8 bases. Germline V gene data show CDR1 as SGHAT and CDR2 as FQNNGV. The CDR3 spans 15 residues. Unmatched junction bases numbered 9, after V lost 6 bases and J lost 5 bases. The CDR3 protein is CASRLTGGFNNEQFF. The CDR3 DNA sequence: TGTGCCAGCAGACTTACGGGAGGGTTCAACAATGAGCAGTTCTTC.

The V and J genes are TRBV18 and TRBJ2-7, with D possibly being TRBD1 (5 bases). The V gene lost 2 bases and the J gene lost 2 bases, with 13 bases spanning the gap. Germline CDR1 reads KGHSH; CDR2 reads LQKENI. CDR3 size: 15 residues. CDR3 sequence: CASSPGDSVTYEQYF. The CDR3 DNA sequence: TGTGCCAGCTCACCAGGAGACAGCGTTACCTACGAGCAGTACTTC. Full variable domain (missing parts from reference TRBV18 and TRBJ2-7): NAGVMQNPRHLVRRRGQEARLRCSPMKGHSHVYWYRQLPEEGLKFMVYLQKENIIDESGMPKERFSAEFPKEGPSILRIQQVVRGDSAAYFCASSPGDSVTYEQYFGPGTRLTVT.

The rearrangement uses TRBV7-3 and TRBJ2-1; TRBD2 agrees at 8 bases. This CDR3 has 15 amino acids. Germline lookup yields CDR1 SGHTA and CDR2 FQGTGA. V was pared by 4 bases and J by 7 bases, with 9 bases of the junction left unmatched. This CDR3 is CASSSTGTRGNEQFF. The CDR3 DNA reads as TGTGCCAGCAGCTCCACCGGGACTAGAGGTAATGAGCAGTTCTTC.

This chain links TRBV11-2 with TRBJ2-1; tentatively, D is TRBD1 (6 bases). The CDR3 covers 13 residues. V was trimmed by 5 bases and J by 5 bases, leaving 10 bases between them. Germline CDR1 SGHAT, CDR2 FQNNGV. CDR3 DNA sequence: TGTGCCAGCAGCGTGGGGGCAGACAATGAGCAGTTCTTC. This codes for CASSVGADNEQFF. Full variable domain (outside the CDR3, taken from reference TRBV11-2 and TRBJ2-1): EAGVAQSPRYKIIEKRQSVAFWCNPISGHATLYWYQQILGQGPKLLIQFQNNGVVDDSQLPKDRFSAERLKGVDSTLKIQPAKLEDSAVYLCASSVGADNEQFFGPGTRLTVL.

In the case of this clonotype: This may come from a read error, since a much larger clone is one base off. The rearrangement uses TRBV30 and TRBJ1-1, with no clear D. Trimming pared 2 bases from V and 8 bases from J, leaving 9 bases between. This CDR3 is built from 11 residues. Germline CDR1 and CDR2: GTSNPN and SVGIG (reference sequence). CDR3 DNA sequence: TGTGCCTGGAGTATACACAGAGAAGCTTTCTTT. It translates to CAWSIHREAFF.

In regard to this clonotype: At one of its ends the junction is not consistent with the germline gene, which may arise from a read error. In DNA form, the CDR3 reads TGTAGCGGCGCCCAGGGACATTGTGGCTACACCTTC. Its protein is CSGAQGHCGYTF. The rearrangement uses TRBV29-1 and TRBJ1-2; perhaps TRBD1 as D (6 bases). The CDR3 covers 12 residues. CDR1 and CDR2 from the germline V gene are SQVTM and ANQGSEA.

On this clonotype itself: Sequence at one end of the junction differs from germline and may be a read error. This sequence joins TRBV5-6 and TRBJ2-3; D is perhaps TRBD1 (6 bases). This CDR3 contains 14 residues. The germline gives CDR1 SGHDT, CDR2 YYEEEE. The CDR3 nucleotides are TGTGGCAGCAGCTTGGCAGGGGCGATAGATACGCAGTATTTT. Translating it yields CGSSLAGAIDTQYF.

This clonotype has just a few counts. This clone may be a read error of a much larger clone one base away. This chain's CDR3 is CVSSGGQNTGELFF. The CDR3 DNA reads TGTGTCAGCAGCGGGGGACAGAACACCGGGGAGCTGTTTTTT. This rearrangement joins TRBV5-4 to TRBJ2-2, with TRBD2 identical over 8 bases. CDR3 length: 14 residues. Germline loops: CDR1 SGHNT, CDR2 YYREEE (reference sequence).

In its sample, this clonotype was seen many times. The J gene is TRBJ2-1, the V gene TRBV4-2; a weak D match, TRBD2 (6 bases). The CDR3 covers 16 residues. Germline loops: CDR1 LGHNA, CDR2 YNFKEQ. V was trimmed by 4 bases and J by 0 bases, leaving 13 bases between them. The CDR3 here is CASSPSAGPSYNEQFF. The CDR3 nucleotides read TGTGCCAGCAGCCCCTCAGCGGGCCCCTCCTACAATGAGCAGTTCTTC.

Concerning this clonotype: One end of the junction fails to match germline, which may point to a read error. V and J are TRBV11-2 and TRBJ2-1, with D possibly matching TRBD1 (5 bases). CDR3 length: 13 amino acids. From germline, CDR1 is SGHAT and CDR2 FQNNGV. The CDR3 loop reads CANSRTLDNERFF. As DNA, the CDR3 is TGTGCCAACAGCCGTACTTTGGACAATGAGCGGTTCTTC. The whole variable domain, filled in from reference TRBV11-2 and TRBJ2-1, reads EAGVAQSPRYKIIEKRQSVAFWCNPISGHATLYWYQQILGQGPKLLIQFQNNGVVDDSQLPKDRFSAERLKGVDSTLKIQPAKLEDSAVYLCANSRTLDNERFFGPGTRLTVL.

About this clonotype: Its ends do not fully match the called genes, so a read error is possible. The chain employs TRBV12-3 or TRBV12-4 and TRBJ1-1; possibly TRBD1 for D (6 bases). The CDR3 is made up of 14 amino acids. CDR3 DNA sequence: TGTGTCAGCAGCCTGGGGGGCATGAACACTGAAGCTTTCTTT. Its translation is CVSSLGGMNTEAFF.

J is TRBJ1-1 and V is TRBV28; 10 bases map to TRBD1. Germline trimming cut 7 bases from V and 4 bases from J; bases unmatched to any gene: 15. This CDR3 region has 17 residues. Germline V gene lookup returns CDR1 MDHEN and CDR2 SYDVKM. CDR3: CASTKASVGQGTTEAFF. CDR3 DNA sequence: TGTGCCAGCACCAAGGCATCGGTGGGACAGGGGACCACTGAAGCTTTCTTT.

On this clonotype itself: This may come from a read error, since a much larger clone is one base off. The V gene is TRBV6-1, the J gene TRBJ2-7; perhaps TRBD1 as D (8 bases). Per germline, CDR1 MNHNS and CDR2 SASEGT. The ends were cut back, 5 bases at V and 3 bases at J, with 17 bases in the middle. There are 15 residues in the CDR3. CDR3 sequence (DNA): TGTGCCAGCAGTACGTACAGGGGGGGAAGCTACGAGCAGTACTTC. Translating it yields CASSTYRGGSYEQYF.

Notes on this clonotype: One end of the junction is discordant with germline, which a read error may explain. This chain links TRBV12-3 or TRBV12-4 with TRBJ1-5, with TRBD1 matching 7 bases. This CDR3 has 16 amino acids. In nucleotides, the CDR3 is TGTGCCAGCAGTGCCAGACAGGGAGATAGCAATCAGCCCCAGCATTTC. The encoded protein is CASSARQGDSNQPQHF.

V is TRBV18 and J is TRBJ1-2; 7 nucleotides match TRBD1. Germline trimming cut 6 bases from V and 3 bases from J; bases unmatched to any gene: 10. This CDR3 is built from 15 residues. The germline V gene encodes CDR1 KGHSH and CDR2 LQKENI. CDR3 sequence reads: CASSLQGGKHYGYTF. The CDR3 coding sequence is TGTGCCAGCTCTCTACAAGGGGGCAAACACTATGGCTACACCTTC.

Concerning this clonotype itself: This CDR3 is missing its conserved last phenylalanine or tryptophan, likely due to a read error. The chain has TRBV28 and TRBJ1-1, with 8 bases that match TRBD1. This CDR3 has 17 residues. The V and J ends lost 7 bases and 8 bases, in that order; junction bases with no gene match: 21. Germline V lookup: CDR1 MDHEN, CDR2 SYDVKM. DNA of the CDR3: TGTGCCAGCACCAAGGTACCGGTAAGACAGGGGACCACAGAAGCTTTCCTT. Translation: CASTKVPVRQGTTEAFL.

Note on this clonotype: Relative to the germline gene, one junction end is altered; a read error may explain this. The rearrangement uses TRBV7-8 and TRBJ2-1; D unresolved. CDR1 is SGHVS, CDR2 FQNEAQ, per germline. The CDR3 sequence is 15 residues long. The CDR3 DNA reads as TGTGCCAGCAGCTCGCGCGTGCGAGTGTTCATTGGGCAGTCCTTC. This gives the protein CASSSRVRVFIGQSF.

This clonotype was observed once. Given a much more abundant clone one base away, this may be a read error. The CDR3 region is CPSSPGGDNYGYTF. The CDR3 DNA is TGTCCCAGCAGCCCGGGGGGAGACAACTATGGCTACACCTTC. This rearrangement joins TRBV7-8 to TRBJ1-2; perhaps TRBD1 as D (5 bases). Germline V CDR1 and CDR2: SGHVS, FQNEAQ. CDR3 length: 14 amino acids. Full variable domain (rest looked up from reference TRBV7-8 and TRBJ1-2): GAGVSQSPRYKVAKRGQDVALRCDPISGHVSLFWYQQALGQGPEFLTYFQNEAQLDKSGLPSDRFFAERPEGSVSTLKIQRTQQEDSAVYLCPSSPGGDNYGYTFGSGTRLTVV.

Regarding this clonotype: This is likely a read error, given that the CDR3 carries no conserved phenylalanine or tryptophan at its end. The chain is built from TRBV11-2 and TRBJ2-3; 9 nucleotides match TRBD2. V shed 4 bases, J shed 4 bases, and the junction held 6 bases outside the gene matches. CDR3 length: 15 amino acids. Germline CDR1 SGHAT, CDR2 FQNNGV. CDR3 DNA sequence: TGTGCCAGCAGCTCGCGGGAGGGGGGCGCAGATACGCAGTATATT. Translation: CASSSREGGADTQYI.

As for this clonotype: At one of its ends the junction is not consistent with the germline gene, which may arise from a read error. V and J are TRBV12-3 or TRBV12-4 and TRBJ2-7, with D possibly matching TRBD2 (5 bases). CDR3 size: 14 residues. The CDR3 here is CANSRGSAPYEQYF. CDR3 sequence (DNA): TGTGCCAACAGTCGGGGTAGTGCCCCCTACGAGCAGTACTTC.

This clonotype was seen at least ten times. The chain carries TRBV11-2 and TRBJ2-2; D ambiguous. V gave up 3 bases and J gave up 6 bases, with 11 bases separating them. The CDR3 length is 14 residues. Per the germline V gene, CDR1 is SGHAT and CDR2 is FQNNGV. The CDR3 DNA sequence: TGTGCCAGCAGCTTTTATAGATCCGCCGGGGAGCTGTTTTTT. Translated, it gives CASSFYRSAGELFF.